Listed below are T cell receptor beta chains from one sample, sequenced in a study of T cells expressing NK-cell markers. TCRdb derives one entry per CDR3 protein from the 5' RACE reads, leaving out DNA. Here the sample table reports about 400,000 distinct CDR3 sequences. The sequencing input was blood T cells: a sorted CD56 or NKG2C T cell subset, CD4+ or CD8+ T cells, or bulk PBMC T cells (not recorded which). These receptors all come from a woman aged 50 to 60 in good health. The CDR3 runs from the conserved cysteine through the conserved F or W. The order of the fields is V gene, J gene, CDR3 protein.

TRBV5-1	TRBJ1-1	CASSSESGNTEAFF
TRBV12-3/TRBV12-4	TRBJ2-6	CASTMTGSGANVLTF
TRBV6-4	TRBJ1-2	CASSDSTRQAGSYTF
TRBV14	TRBJ2-4	CASSPLGFQGKNIQYF
TRBV12-5	TRBJ2-1	CASGFLSGLAGGPSSYNEQFF
TRBV6-5	TRBJ1-2	CASSISEGGRYGYTF
TRBV10-3	TRBJ2-2	CAISDGVTNTGELFF
TRBV7-9	TRBJ2-5	CASSQPRETQYF
TRBV2	TRBJ2-2	CASVRDRGAGELFF
TRBV27	TRBJ2-2	CASSFWGGSGELFF
TRBV24-1	TRBJ2-1	CATSDLGQEGQFF
TRBV2	TRBJ2-3	CASNDSPGLAGATDTQYF
TRBV5-1	TRBJ2-1	CASSPGTSGTRGEQFF
TRBV12-3/TRBV12-4	TRBJ2-1	CASSQGGSQFF
TRBV5-1	TRBJ2-1	CASTHEGTPYNEQFF
TRBV6-5	TRBJ1-1	CASRQSNTEAFF
TRBV5-1	TRBJ2-1	CASSLGSGASSYNEQFF
TRBV5-1	TRBJ2-1	CASSLMGGQSYNEQFF
TRBV30	TRBJ2-5	CACKRGTSGQETQYF
TRBV12-3/TRBV12-4	TRBJ2-4	CASSLDTSGRVGQNIQYF
TRBV5-1	TRBJ2-4	CASSRDGSHGNIQYF
TRBV11-2	TRBJ1-1	CASSSNQGFTEAFF
TRBV12-3/TRBV12-4	TRBJ2-2	CASRATGILGTGELFF
TRBV29-1	TRBJ2-7	CSVAIRSSYEQYF
TRBV20-1	TRBJ2-3	CSATAPYGTDTQYF
TRBV2	TRBJ2-1	CASTERGRKNEQFF
TRBV12-3/TRBV12-4	TRBJ2-7	CASRSTDIRWQYF
TRBV24-1	TRBJ2-2	CATSDLTSGRTRTGELFF
TRBV4-1	TRBJ2-1	CASSQATGQYYNEQFF
TRBV14	TRBJ2-3	CASGKGGITDTQYF
TRBV5-6	TRBJ2-6	CASSQTGGANVLTF
TRBV7-9	TRBJ2-1	CASSCGLAGLSYNEQFF
TRBV11-2	TRBJ1-1	CASSRNLDTEAFF
TRBV10-3	TRBJ2-1	CAISDGLAGYNEQFF
TRBV7-8	TRBJ2-7	CASSRRQGPYEQYF
TRBV6-2/TRBV6-3	TRBJ2-1	CASSYSGTVYNEQFF
TRBV7-6	TRBJ2-7	CASSLELFYEQYF